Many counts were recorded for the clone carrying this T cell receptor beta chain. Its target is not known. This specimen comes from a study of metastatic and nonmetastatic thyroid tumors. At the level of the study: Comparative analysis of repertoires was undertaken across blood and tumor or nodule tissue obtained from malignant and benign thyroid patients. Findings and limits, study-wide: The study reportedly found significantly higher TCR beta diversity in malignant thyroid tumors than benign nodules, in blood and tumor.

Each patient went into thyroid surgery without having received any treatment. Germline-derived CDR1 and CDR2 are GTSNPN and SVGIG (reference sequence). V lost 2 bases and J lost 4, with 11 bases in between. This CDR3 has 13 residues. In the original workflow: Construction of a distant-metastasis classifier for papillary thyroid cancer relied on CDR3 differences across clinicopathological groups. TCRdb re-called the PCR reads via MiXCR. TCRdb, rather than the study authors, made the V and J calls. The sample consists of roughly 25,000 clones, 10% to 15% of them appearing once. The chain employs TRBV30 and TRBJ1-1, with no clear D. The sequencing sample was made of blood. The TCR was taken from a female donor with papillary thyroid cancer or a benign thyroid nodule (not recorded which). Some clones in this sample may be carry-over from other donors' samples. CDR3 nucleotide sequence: TGTGCCTGGAGTAAGCAGTCGGGCACTGAAGCTTTCTTT. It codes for CAWSKQSGTEAFF. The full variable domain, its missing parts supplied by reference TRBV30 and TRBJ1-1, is SQTIHQWPATLVQPVGSPLSLECTVEGTSNPNLYWYRQAAGRGLQLLFYSVGIGQISSEVPQNLSASRPQDRQFILSSKKLLLSDSGFYLCAWSKQSGTEAFFGQGTRLTVV.